The rows below give T cell receptor beta chains drawn from one sample of a study of T-cell reconstitution after alpha-beta-depleted transplantation in children. TCRdb reanalysed the PCR reads using MiXCR and keeps one entry per CDR3 protein. The sample lists about 580,000 distinct CDR3 sequences; 20% to 25% were seen once. Sample: PBMCs, mostly from graft donor cells, taken 360 days after TCRalphabeta/CD19-depleted stem cell transplant. These receptors were taken from a boy in the first two years of life who had a stem cell transplant for acute myeloid leukemia, so the T cells may come from the graft donor. Each CDR3 is given with its conserved first and last residue. Fields, in order: clone size, D gene, J gene, V gene, CDR3 protein, CDR3 DNA. D genes are given only for firm matches. Some rows mark clone size as missing; the rest say once, few, many or name a class of expanded clone.

few TRBD1 TRBJ1-3 TRBV6-5 CASSSLVPGQGRNTIYF TGTGCCAGCAGTTCCTTAGTTCCGGGACAGGGACGAAACACCATATATTTT
few TRBD1 TRBJ2-5 TRBV24-1 CATSDLGDRGIVGETQYF TGTGCCACCAGTGATTTAGGGGACAGGGGTATCGTGGGAGAGACCCAGTACTTC
- - TRBJ2-1 TRBV19 CASSAGRRDEQFF TGTGCCAGTAGTGCAGGGCGGCGAGATGAGCAGTTCTTC
many - TRBJ2-7 TRBV9 CASSQNGQTYEQYF TGTGCCAGCAGCCAGAACGGACAGACCTACGAGCAGTACTTC
- TRBD2 TRBJ2-5 TRBV20-1 CSAGRGLKGETQYF TGCAGTGCAGGGAGGGGACTAAAGGGGGAGACCCAGTACTTC
- - TRBJ2-3 TRBV2 CASSDGLGGTDTQYF TGTGCCAGCAGTGATGGGCTGGGGGGCACAGATACGCAGTATTTT
few TRBD2 TRBJ2-1 TRBV24-1 CATSDTGLAGVEQFF TGTGCCACCAGTGATACGGGACTAGCGGGGGTTGAGCAGTTCTTC
many - TRBJ1-1 TRBV18 CASSPGQLNTEAFF TGTGCCAGCAGCCCTGGACAGCTGAACACTGAAGCTTTCTTT
few - TRBJ2-7 TRBV11-2 CASSPSDGASYEQYF TGTGCCAGCAGCCCGTCGGACGGAGCTTCCTACGAGCAGTACTTC
- TRBD2 TRBJ2-1 TRBV19 CASSRLMAGGRSEQFF TGTGCCAGTAGTAGACTGATGGCGGGGGGTAGGAGTGAGCAGTTCTTC
once TRBD2 TRBJ2-5 TRBV20-1 CSARDLGGAYLETQYF TGCAGTGCTAGAGATCTCGGGGGGGCTTACCTGGAGACCCAGTACTTC
few - TRBJ2-5 TRBV29-1 CSVVVGGGQETQYF TGCAGCGTTGTTGTGGGAGGGGGTCAAGAGACCCAGTACTTC
- - TRBJ1-6 TRBV6-5 CASSYIWKDVNSPLHF TGTGCCAGCAGTTACATTTGGAAGGACGTTAATTCACCCCTCCACTTT
- - TRBJ2-6 TRBV6-1 CASSSFLSGANVLTF TGTGCCAGCAGCTCTTTCCTTTCTGGGGCCAACGTCCTGACTTTC
- TRBD1 TRBJ2-2 TRBV10-3 CAISAEPRDRLNTGELFF TGTGCCATCAGTGCGGAACCCCGGGACAGGCTAAACACCGGGGAGCTGTTTTTT
few TRBD1 TRBJ1-1 TRBV20-1 CSATRQGRGEWVWNTEAFF TGCAGTGCGACTCGACAGGGGAGGGGGGAATGGGTATGGAACACTGAAGCTTTCTTT
- TRBD2 TRBJ2-2 TRBV6-1 CASNRLGGTTNTGELFF TGTGCCAGCAACCGACTGGGGGGGACCACGAACACCGGGGAGCTGTTTTTT
- TRBD2 TRBJ2-1 TRBV28 CASSSRAGGINEQFF TGTGCCAGCAGCTCCCGAGCGGGAGGGATCAATGAGCAGTTCTTC
many TRBD2 TRBJ2-3 TRBV20-1 CSASPGLAGTLNTDTQYF TGCAGTGCTTCTCCGGGACTAGCGGGGACTCTTAACACAGATACGCAGTATTTT
few - TRBJ2-7 TRBV5-1 CASSLDTPGYYEQYF TGCGCCAGCAGCTTGGATACTCCAGGGTACTACGAGCAGTACTTC
- TRBD1 TRBJ2-5 TRBV20-1 CSAKDQTGGGETQYF TGCAGTGCCAAGGACCAAACAGGGGGCGGGGAGACCCAGTACTTC
many - TRBJ1-1 TRBV20-1 CSARDRIAEAFF TGCAGTGCTAGAGATCGTATTGCTGAAGCTTTCTTT
many - TRBJ1-4 TRBV6-6 CASSRGGREKLFF TGTGCCAGCAGTCGCGGGGGTAGGGAAAAACTGTTTTTT
few - TRBJ2-5 TRBV6-2/TRBV6-3 CASSTDRYVETQYF TGTGCCAGCAGTACGGACAGATACGTAGAGACCCAGTACTTC
many TRBD1 TRBJ1-6 TRBV5-1 CASSLGTTDRGASPLHF TGCGCCAGCAGCTTGGGGACCACCGACAGGGGGGCATCACCCCTCCACTTT
- TRBD1 TRBJ1-6 TRBV20-1 CSASPRTGTGFSPLHF TGCAGTGCTAGCCCGCGGACCGGGACAGGGTTTTCACCCCTCCACTTT
- TRBD2 TRBJ2-3 TRBV5-1 CASSLGRSGIADTQYF TGCGCCAGCAGCTTGGGGCGTAGCGGGATCGCAGATACGCAGTATTTT
- - TRBJ1-6 TRBV6-2/TRBV6-3 CASALGSPLHF TGTGCCAGCGCCCTAGGTTCACCCCTCCACTTT
- - TRBJ2-5 TRBV20-1 CSARGLTGVRAETQYF TGCAGTGCTAGAGGGCTGACGGGTGTTCGGGCAGAGACCCAGTACTTC
- - TRBJ2-6 TRBV13 CASSPRWAAGANVLTF TGTGCCAGCAGCCCCCGATGGGCAGCTGGGGCCAACGTCCTGACTTTC
few TRBD1 TRBJ1-1 TRBV15 CATSRGRDRGSNTEAFF TGTGCCACCAGCAGGGGACGGGACAGGGGCTCGAACACTGAAGCTTTCTTT
- - TRBJ2-7 TRBV20-1 CSASRRGLEYEQYF TGCAGTGCTAGCAGGCGGGGTCTGGAATACGAGCAGTACTTC
few - TRBJ2-7 TRBV15 CATSDGQGSYEQYF TGTGCCACCAGCGATGGGCAAGGCTCCTACGAGCAGTACTTC
- TRBD1 TRBJ1-4 TRBV20-1 CSATGAGTGKEKLFF TGCAGTGCTACGGGAGCCGGGACAGGGAAGGAAAAACTGTTTTTT
few - TRBJ1-2 TRBV10-3 CAISESGRSYGYTF TGTGCCATCAGTGAGTCGGGACGGAGCTATGGCTACACCTTC
many - TRBJ1-3 TRBV3-1 CASSQDAVGGNTIYF TGTGCCAGCAGCCAAGATGCGGTTGGAGGAAACACCATATATTTT
- - TRBJ1-4 TRBV27 CASRGGGRGIEKLFF TGTGCCAGCAGAGGGGGTGGGAGGGGTATCGAAAAACTGTTTTTT
- - TRBJ2-1 TRBV11-3 CASGTSRMGNEQFF TGTGCCAGCGGGACTTCTAGGATGGGCAATGAGCAGTTCTTC
- TRBD1 TRBJ1-4 TRBV20-1 CSARNRDRAREKLFF TGCAGTGCTAGGAACCGGGACAGGGCACGGGAAAAACTGTTTTTT
once TRBD1 TRBJ1-2 TRBV18 CASLPLPRGRDGYTF TGTGCCAGCCTACCACTCCCCAGGGGGCGCGACGGCTACACCTTC